The T cell receptor beta chain under discussion was sequenced for a study of CD8+CD57+ T cells in acquired aplastic anemia. Study summary: DNA per sorted CD4+ or CD8+ sample ranged roughly 0.17 to 27.4 ug, averaging around 3 ug.

Findings of the study overall: Comparison of patients with controls identified some 29 shared CD8+ CDR3 sequences. In CD8+ cells, Simpson's diversity showed no significant difference between patients and controls.

A word on this clonotype: What it binds is unknown.

Sequencing involved patients with CD8+CD57+ cell expansion previously shown by flow cytometry. CDR3 and TCR beta VDJ profiling relied on a genomic DNA template. TCRdb re-analysed the reads in MiXCR, keeping a single row per CDR3 protein. The sample includes about 470,000 distinct CDR3 sequences, roughly a third seen only once; the top ten take less than 0.85%. This receptor was identified in a human donor with aplastic anemia. The sequenced sample was sorted CD4+, CD8+, or CD8+CD57+ T cells (not recorded which) from PBMCs.

Written as DNA, the CDR3 is TGTGCCAGCGCAACTAGCGGGGGTAATGAGCAGTTCTTC. Translation gives CASATSGGNEQFF. This chain joins TRBV6-4 and TRBJ2-1; 11 bases agree with TRBD2. The CDR3 totals 13 residues. The V and J ends lost 8 bases and 7 bases, in that order; junction bases with no gene match: 4. Germline V CDR1 and CDR2: MRHNA, SNTAGT.